This entry is about one T cell receptor (beta chain). What it binds is not known. This record belongs to a study of cytomegalovirus exposure and HLA in healthy donors. The study's findings and limits: V segments that were indistinguishable, TRBV6-2 and TRBV6-3 among them, were omitted from analysis. Productive rates of about 90% or about 30% were seen for most TCR beta V segments in an earlier analysis.

V was cut by 5 bases and J by 0 bases, with 14 bases left in between. Germline CDR1 SGHRS, CDR2 YFSETQ. This CDR3 is 15 amino acids long. PCR used 60 Vbeta primers and 13 Jbeta primers. Data came from immunoSEQ multiplex PCR; TCRdb stores just in-frame clones and leaves some out. Here the sample spans some 150,000 clones, 82% being singletons. Sequences were obtained from PBMCs. The chain joins TRBV5-1 to TRBJ1-1, with D possibly being TRBD1 (6 bases). The sequence was obtained from a woman between 35 and 50 years old in good health and CMV-seronegative. CDR3 region: CASSPGAGVNTEAFF. The CDR3 DNA sequence: TGCGCCAGCAGTCCTGGGGCAGGGGTGAACACTGAAGCTTTCTTT. The full variable domain, in which reference TRBV5-1 and TRBJ1-1 provide the parts outside the CDR3, is KAGVTQTPRYLIKTRGQQVTLSCSPISGHRSVSWYQQTPGQGLQFLFEYFSETQRNKGNFPGRFSGRQFSNSRSEMNVSTLELGDSALYLCASSPGAGVNTEAFFGQGTRLTVV.